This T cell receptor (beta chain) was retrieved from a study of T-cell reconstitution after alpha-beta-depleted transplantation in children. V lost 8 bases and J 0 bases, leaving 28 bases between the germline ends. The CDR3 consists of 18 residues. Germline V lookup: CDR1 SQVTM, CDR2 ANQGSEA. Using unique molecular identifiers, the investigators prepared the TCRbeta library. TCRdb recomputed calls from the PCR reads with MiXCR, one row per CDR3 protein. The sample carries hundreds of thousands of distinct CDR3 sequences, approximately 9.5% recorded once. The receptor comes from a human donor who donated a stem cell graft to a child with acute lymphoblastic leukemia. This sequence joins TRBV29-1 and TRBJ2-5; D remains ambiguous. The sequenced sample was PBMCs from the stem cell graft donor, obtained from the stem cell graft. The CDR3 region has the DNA TGCAGCATACGGACCTATCTTCTTTTGGCCAACAACCAAGAGACCCAGTACTTC. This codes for CSIRTYLLLANNQETQYF. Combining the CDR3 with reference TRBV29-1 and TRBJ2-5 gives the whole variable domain SAVISQKPSRDICQRGTSLTIQCQVDSQVTMMFWYRQQPGQSLTLIATANQGSEATYESGFVIDKFPISRPNLTFSTLTVSNMSPEDSSIYLCSIRTYLLLANNQETQYFGPGTRLLVL.